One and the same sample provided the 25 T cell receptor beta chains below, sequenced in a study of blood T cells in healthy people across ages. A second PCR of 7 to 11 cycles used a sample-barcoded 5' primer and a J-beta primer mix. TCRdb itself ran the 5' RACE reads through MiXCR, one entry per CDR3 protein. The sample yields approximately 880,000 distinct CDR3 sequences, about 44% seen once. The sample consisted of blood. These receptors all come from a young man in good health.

This CDR3 reads CASIPLGGGHNEQFF. In DNA form, the CDR3 reads TGTGCCAGCATCCCCCTAGGGGGGGGCCACAATGAGCAGTTCTTC. The V and J genes are TRBV7-8 and TRBJ2-1; possibly TRBD2 for D (7 bases). The germline V gene encodes CDR1 SGHVS and CDR2 FQNEAQ. The CDR3 runs to 15 residues. V lost 7 bases and J 5 bases, leaving 18 bases between the germline ends.

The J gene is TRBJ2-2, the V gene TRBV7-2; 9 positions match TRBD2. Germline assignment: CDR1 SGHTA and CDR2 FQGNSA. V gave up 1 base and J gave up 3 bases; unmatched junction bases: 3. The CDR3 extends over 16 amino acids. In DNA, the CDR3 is TGTGCCAGCAGCTTAGTAGCGGGGGTGGACACCGGGGAGCTGTTTTTT. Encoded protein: CASSLVAGVDTGELFF. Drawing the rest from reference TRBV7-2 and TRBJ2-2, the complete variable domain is GAGVSQSPSNKVTEKGKDVELRCDPISGHTALYWYRQSLGQGLEFLIYFQGNSAPDKSGLPSDRFSAERTGGSVSTLTIQRTQQEDSAVYLCASSLVAGVDTGELFFGEGSRLTVL.

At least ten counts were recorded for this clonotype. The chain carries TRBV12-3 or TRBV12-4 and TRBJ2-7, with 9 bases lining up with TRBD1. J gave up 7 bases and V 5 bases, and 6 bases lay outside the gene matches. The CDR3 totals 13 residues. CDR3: CASSLGQGHEQYF. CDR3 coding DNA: TGTGCCAGCAGTCTGGGACAGGGTCATGAGCAGTACTTC.

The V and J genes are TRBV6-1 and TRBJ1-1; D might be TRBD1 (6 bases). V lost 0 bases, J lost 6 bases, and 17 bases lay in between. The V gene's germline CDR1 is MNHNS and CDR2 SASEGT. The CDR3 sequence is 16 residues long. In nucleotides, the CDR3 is TGTGCCAGCAGTGAAGCCCTTGACAGGTGGAGCGCTGAAGCTTTCTTT. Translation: CASSEALDRWSAEAFF.

In DNA form, the CDR3 reads TGTGCCAGCAGTTTAGTCGGTCCCTACGAGCAGTACTTC. Amino acid sequence: CASSLVGPYEQYF. The V call is TRBV12-3 or TRBV12-4, the J call TRBJ2-7; no definite D call. Deletions cut 1 base from V and 2 bases from J, with 6 bases between. The CDR3 has 13 residues.

CDR3 sequence reads: CAWSVSGLRDTQYF. The DNA for the CDR3 is TGTGCCTGGAGTGTGTCCGGACTAAGAGATACGCAGTATTTT. The rearrangement joins TRBV30 to TRBJ2-3, with D possibly being TRBD2 (6 bases). The length of the CDR3 is 14 residues. V lost 0 bases and J lost 5, with 12 bases in between. The germline V gene has CDR1 GTSNPN and CDR2 SVGIG (reference sequence).

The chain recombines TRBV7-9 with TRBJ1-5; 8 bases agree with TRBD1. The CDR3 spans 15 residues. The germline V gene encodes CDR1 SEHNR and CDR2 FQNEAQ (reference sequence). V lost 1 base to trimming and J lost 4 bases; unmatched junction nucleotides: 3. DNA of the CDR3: TGTGCCAGCAGCTTAGACTGGACAGGGAATCAGCCCCAGCATTTT. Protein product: CASSLDWTGNQPQHF.

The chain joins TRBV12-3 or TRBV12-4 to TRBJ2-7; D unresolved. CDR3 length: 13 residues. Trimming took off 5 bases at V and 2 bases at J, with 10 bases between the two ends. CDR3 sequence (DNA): TGTGCCAGCAGTGGGTCTTCGGCCTACGAGCAGTACTTC. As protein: CASSGSSAYEQYF.

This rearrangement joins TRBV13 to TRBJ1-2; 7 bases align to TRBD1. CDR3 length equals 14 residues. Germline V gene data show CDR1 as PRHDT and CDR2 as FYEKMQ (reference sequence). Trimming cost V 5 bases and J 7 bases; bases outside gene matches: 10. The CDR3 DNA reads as TGTGCCAGCAGCATAGTTACAGGGGTCTCTGGCTACACCTTC. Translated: CASSIVTGVSGYTF.

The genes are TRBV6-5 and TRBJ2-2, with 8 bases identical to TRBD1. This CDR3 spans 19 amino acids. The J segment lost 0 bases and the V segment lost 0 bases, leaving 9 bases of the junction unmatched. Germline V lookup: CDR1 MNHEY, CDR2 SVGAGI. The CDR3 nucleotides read TGTGCCAGCAGTTACTCGAGGGGACAGGACCCCGCGAACACCGGGGAGCTGTTTTTT. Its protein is CASSYSRGQDPANTGELFF.

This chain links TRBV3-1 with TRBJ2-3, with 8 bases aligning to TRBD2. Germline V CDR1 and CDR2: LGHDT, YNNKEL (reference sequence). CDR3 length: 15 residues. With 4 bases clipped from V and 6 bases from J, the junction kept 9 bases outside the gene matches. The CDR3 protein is CASSRLSGGRDTQYF. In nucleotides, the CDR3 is TGTGCCAGCAGCCGTCTCTCGGGGGGGCGGGATACGCAGTATTTT.

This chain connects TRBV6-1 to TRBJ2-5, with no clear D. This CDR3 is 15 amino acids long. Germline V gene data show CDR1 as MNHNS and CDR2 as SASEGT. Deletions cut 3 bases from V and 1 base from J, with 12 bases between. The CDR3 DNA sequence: TGTGCCAGCAGTGATCTGACGGAGTGCCAAGAGACCCAGTACTTC. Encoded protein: CASSDLTECQETQYF.

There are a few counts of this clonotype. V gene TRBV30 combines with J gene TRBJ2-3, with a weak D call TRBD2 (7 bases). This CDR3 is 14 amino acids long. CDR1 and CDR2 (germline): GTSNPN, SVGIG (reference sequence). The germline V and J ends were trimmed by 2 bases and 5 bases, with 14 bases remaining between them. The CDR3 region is CAWSFGGARDTQYF. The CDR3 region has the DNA TGTGCCTGGAGTTTTGGGGGGGCGAGAGATACGCAGTATTTT.

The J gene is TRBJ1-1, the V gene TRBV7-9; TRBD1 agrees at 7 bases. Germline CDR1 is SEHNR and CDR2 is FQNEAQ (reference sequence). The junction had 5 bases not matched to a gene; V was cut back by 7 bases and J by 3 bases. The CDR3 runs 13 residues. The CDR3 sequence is CASTPTGDTEAFF. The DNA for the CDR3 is TGTGCCAGCACTCCTACAGGGGACACTGAAGCTTTCTTT.

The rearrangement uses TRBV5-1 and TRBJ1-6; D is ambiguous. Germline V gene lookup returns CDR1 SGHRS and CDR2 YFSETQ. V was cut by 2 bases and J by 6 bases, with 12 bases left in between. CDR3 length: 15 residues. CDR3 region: CASSLEGASNSPLHF. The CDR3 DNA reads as TGCGCCAGCAGCTTAGAGGGTGCAAGTAATTCACCCCTCCACTTT.

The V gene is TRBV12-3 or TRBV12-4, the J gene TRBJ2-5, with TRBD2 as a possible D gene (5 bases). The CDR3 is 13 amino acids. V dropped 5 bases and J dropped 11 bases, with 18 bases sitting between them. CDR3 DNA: TGTGCCAGCAGTGTAGTTCGGGTCGGGGAGCAGTACTTC. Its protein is CASSVVRVGEQYF.

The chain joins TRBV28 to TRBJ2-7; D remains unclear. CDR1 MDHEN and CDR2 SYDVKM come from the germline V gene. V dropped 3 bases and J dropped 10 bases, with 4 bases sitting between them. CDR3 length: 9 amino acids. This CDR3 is CASSFTQYF. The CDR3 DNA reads TGTGCCAGCAGTTTTACCCAGTACTTC.

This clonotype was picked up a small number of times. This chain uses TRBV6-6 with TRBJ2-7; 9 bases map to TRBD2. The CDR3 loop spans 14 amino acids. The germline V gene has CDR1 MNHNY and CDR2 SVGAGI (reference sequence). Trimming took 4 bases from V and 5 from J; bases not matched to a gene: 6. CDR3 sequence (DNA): TGTGCCAGCAGTTCTAGCGGGGAGTTGAACGAGCAGTACTTC. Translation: CASSSSGELNEQYF.

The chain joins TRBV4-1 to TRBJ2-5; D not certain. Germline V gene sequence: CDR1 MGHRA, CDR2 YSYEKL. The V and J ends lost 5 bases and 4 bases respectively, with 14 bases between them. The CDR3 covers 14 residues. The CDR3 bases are TGCGCCAGCAGCTCTTTAGGCGCAGGAGAGACCCAGTACTTC. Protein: CASSSLGAGETQYF.

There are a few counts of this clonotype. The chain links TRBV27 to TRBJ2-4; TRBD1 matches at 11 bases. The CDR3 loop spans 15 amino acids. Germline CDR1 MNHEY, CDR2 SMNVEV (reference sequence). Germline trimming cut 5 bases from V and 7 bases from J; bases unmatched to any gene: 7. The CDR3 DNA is TGTGCCAGCAGTCTCCAGGGGACAGGGGGGAACATTCAGTACTTC. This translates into CASSLQGTGGNIQYF.

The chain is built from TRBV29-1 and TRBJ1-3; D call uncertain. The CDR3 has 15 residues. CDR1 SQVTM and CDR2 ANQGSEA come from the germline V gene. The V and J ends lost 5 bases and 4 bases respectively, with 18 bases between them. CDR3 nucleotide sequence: TGCAGCGTTTGGGAGGGCTCGACGGGGGGAAACACCATATATTTT. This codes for CSVWEGSTGGNTIYF.

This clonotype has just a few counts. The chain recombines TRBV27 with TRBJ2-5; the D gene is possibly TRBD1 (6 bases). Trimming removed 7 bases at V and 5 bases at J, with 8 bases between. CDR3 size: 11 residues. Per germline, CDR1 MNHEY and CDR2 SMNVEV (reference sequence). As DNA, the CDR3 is TGTGCCAGCATTGGACAGGAGACCCAGTACTTC. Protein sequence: CASIGQETQYF.

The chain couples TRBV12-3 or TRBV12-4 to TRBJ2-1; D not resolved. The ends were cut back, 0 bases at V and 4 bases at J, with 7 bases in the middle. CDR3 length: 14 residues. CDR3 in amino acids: CASSLALYYNEQFF. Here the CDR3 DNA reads TGTGCCAGCAGTTTAGCGCTGTATTACAATGAGCAGTTCTTC.

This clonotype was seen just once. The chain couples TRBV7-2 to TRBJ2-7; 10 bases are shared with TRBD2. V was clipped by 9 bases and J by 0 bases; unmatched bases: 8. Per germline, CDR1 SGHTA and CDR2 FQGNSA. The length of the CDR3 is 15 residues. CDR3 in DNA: TGTGCCAGTAAACTAGCGGGGTCTAGCTCCTACGAGCAGTACTTC. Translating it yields CASKLAGSSSYEQYF. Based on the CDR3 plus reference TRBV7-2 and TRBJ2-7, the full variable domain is GAGVSQSPSNKVTEKGKDVELRCDPISGHTALYWYRQSLGQGLEFLIYFQGNSAPDKSGLPSDRFSAERTGGSVSTLTIQRTQQEDSAVYLCASKLAGSSSYEQYFGPGTRLTVT.

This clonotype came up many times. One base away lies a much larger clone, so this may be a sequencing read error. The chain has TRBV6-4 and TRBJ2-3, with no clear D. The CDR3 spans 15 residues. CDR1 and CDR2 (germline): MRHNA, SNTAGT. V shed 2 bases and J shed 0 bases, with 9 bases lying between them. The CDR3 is CASSDAVGSTDTQYF. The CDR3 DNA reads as TGTGCCAGCAGTGACGCTGTCGGGAGCACAGATACGCAGTATTTT.